Below, 30 T cell receptor beta chains from the same sample are listed, as sequenced in a study of shared clonotypes between healthy human individuals. The protocol was immunoSEQ multiplex PCR, while the TCRdb copy is restricted to in-frame clones and leaves out a portion. This table has roughly 2.2 million clones, approximately 90% appearing once. The specimen sequenced was naive CD4+ T cells from PBMCs. Documented subset: CD45RA+ positively selected. Every receptor here comes from a man younger than 35 in good health. Some clones in this sample may be carry-over from other donors' samples.

This clone was counted a single time. The chain has TRBV5-4 and TRBJ2-2; 9 bases map to TRBD1. Per the germline V gene, CDR1 is SGHNT and CDR2 is YYREEE (reference sequence). The J segment lost 5 bases and the V segment lost 4 bases, leaving 9 bases of the junction unmatched. This CDR3 has 16 residues. CDR3 sequence: CASSLNRGPGTGELFF. CDR3 bases: TGTGCCAGCAGCCTGAACAGGGGGCCGGGAACCGGGGAGCTGTTTTTT.

The chain combines TRBV27 with TRBJ1-1, with D possibly matching TRBD1 (5 bases). Germline CDR1 reads MNHEY; CDR2 reads SMNVEV (reference sequence). V lost 6 bases to trimming and J lost 7 bases, with 21 bases between them. The CDR3 runs to 15 residues. CDR3 DNA sequence: TGTGCCAGCAGCCCCTTCGAGGGGAGGGACCTTGAAGCTTTCTTT. Residues: CASSPFEGRDLEAFF.

The chain is built from TRBV6-6 and TRBJ2-2; TRBD1 aligns across 9 bases. The CDR3 totals 15 residues. Germline assignment: CDR1 MNHNY and CDR2 SVGAGI (reference sequence). With 5 bases clipped from V and 4 bases from J, the junction kept 5 bases outside the gene matches. CDR3 in amino acids: CASSRPGQGTGELFF. The CDR3 coding sequence is TGTGCCAGCAGTCGACCGGGACAGGGCACCGGGGAGCTGTTTTTT.

V is TRBV27 and J is TRBJ2-1; TRBD2 might be the D (6 bases). Trimming removed 0 bases from V and 5 bases from J, with 11 bases in between. CDR3 length equals 15 residues. The germline CDR1 and CDR2 sequences are MNHEY and SMNVEV (reference sequence). The chain's CDR3 is CASSLSTPGDNEQFF. CDR3 DNA: TGTGCCAGCAGTTTATCGACTCCGGGAGACAATGAGCAGTTCTTC.

This clone has just one count. V and J are TRBV7-9 and TRBJ2-2, with 7 bases matching TRBD2. The V gene's germline CDR1 is SEHNR and CDR2 FQNEAQ (reference sequence). This CDR3 is 16 amino acids long. J was trimmed by 5 bases and V by 5 bases; bases with no gene match: 11. The CDR3 reads CASSQGRASGTGELFF. CDR3 DNA: TGTGCCAGCAGCCAAGGACGCGCTAGCGGTACCGGGGAGCTGTTTTTT.

V and J are TRBV28 and TRBJ2-3, with TRBD1 identical over 8 bases. The CDR3 is 15 residues long. Germline V CDR1 and CDR2: MDHEN, SYDVKM. Trimming cost V 8 bases and J 2 bases; bases outside gene matches: 9. Written as DNA, the CDR3 is TGTGCCAGCTTAAACCCAGGGGGCCCCACAGATACGCAGTATTTT. It translates to CASLNPGGPTDTQYF.

The chain recombines TRBV23-1 with TRBJ2-7; TRBD1 or TRBD2 may be the D gene (5 bases each). TRBV23-1 is known as an ORF, though its function is uncertain. Trimming shortened V by 0 bases and J by 7 bases, and 13 bases separated the two germline ends. CDR3 size: 14 residues. The CDR3 sequence: CASSQSRGRREQYF. The CDR3, as DNA: TGCGCCAGCAGTCAATCGAGGGGCCGGCGGGAGCAGTACTTC.

The chain recombines TRBV4-2 with TRBJ1-5; D not resolved. Trimming took 1 base from V and 6 from J, leaving 13 bases between them. This CDR3 is 15 amino acids long. Germline V lookup: CDR1 LGHNA, CDR2 YNFKEQ. CDR3 DNA: TGTGCCAGCAGCCAAGTTTGGAGTCGCGGTCAGCCCCAGCATTTT. It translates to CASSQVWSRGQPQHF.

V and J are TRBV19 and TRBJ1-1; the D is unclear. From germline, CDR1 is LNHDA and CDR2 SQIVND (reference sequence). V lost 5 bases and J lost 7, with 14 bases in between. The CDR3 extends over 13 amino acids. In DNA form, the CDR3 reads TGTGCCAGTAGTCTTGGGCAGACCGATGAAGCTTTCTTT. Translated, it gives CASSLGQTDEAFF.

This rearrangement joins TRBV7-2 to TRBJ1-1; TRBD1 is a possible D gene (5 bases). Germline V CDR1 and CDR2: SGHTA, FQGNSA. The CDR3 loop spans 13 amino acids. Trimming cost V 2 bases and J 4 bases, with 8 bases left between them. CDR3 DNA sequence: TGTGCCAGCAGCTTAATCCAGGGCACTGAAGCTTTCTTT. It yields the protein CASSLIQGTEAFF.

The rearrangement joins TRBV29-1 to TRBJ1-1; 7 bases match TRBD1. V gave up 7 bases and J gave up 1 base; unmatched junction bases: 12. Germline V gene lookup returns CDR1 SQVTM and CDR2 ANQGSEA. The CDR3 has 15 residues. The CDR3 sequence is CSDPTGEGWNTEAFF. In DNA, the CDR3 is TGCAGCGACCCTACAGGGGAGGGGTGGAACACTGAAGCTTTCTTT. The whole variable domain, filled in from reference TRBV29-1 and TRBJ1-1, reads SAVISQKPSRDICQRGTSLTIQCQVDSQVTMMFWYRQQPGQSLTLIATANQGSEATYESGFVIDKFPISRPNLTFSTLTVSNMSPEDSSIYLCSDPTGEGWNTEAFFGQGTRLTVV.

This chain links TRBV27 with TRBJ1-5; 7 nucleotides align to TRBD1. The CDR3 extends over 14 amino acids. V dropped 5 bases and J dropped 2; count of bases not matched to a gene: 3. CDR1 is MNHEY and CDR2 is SMNVEV in the germline V gene (reference sequence). The CDR3 spells CASSGGQGNQPQHF. The CDR3, as DNA: TGTGCCAGCAGTGGTGGACAGGGCAATCAGCCCCAGCATTTT.

This clone was observed once. The chain has TRBV7-9 and TRBJ2-7, with 11 bases that match TRBD2. Germline loops: CDR1 SEHNR, CDR2 FQNEAQ (reference sequence). The trim removed 7 bases at V and 6 bases at J, leaving 8 bases unmatched. The CDR3 spans 14 residues. CDR3 nucleotide sequence: TGTGCCAGCACCCATTCCGGGACTAGCGGCGAGCAGTACTTC. Protein product: CASTHSGTSGEQYF.

The genes are TRBV2 and TRBJ2-7; D perhaps matches TRBD1 (5 bases). Germline V gene lookup returns CDR1 SNHLY and CDR2 FYNNEI. V was pared by 8 bases and J by 5 bases, with 16 bases between. The CDR3 runs 13 residues. CDR3 coding DNA: TGTGCCAGCTTTTTGGTGCCCAGGGACGAGCAGTACTTC. Amino acid sequence: CASFLVPRDEQYF. Full variable domain (outside the CDR3, taken from reference TRBV2 and TRBJ2-7): EPEVTQTPSHQVTQMGQEVILRCVPISNHLYFYWYRQILGQKVEFLVSFYNNEISEKSEIFDDQFSVERPDGSNFTLKIRSTKLEDSAMYFCASFLVPRDEQYFGPGTRLTVT.

V gene TRBV7-7 combines with J gene TRBJ2-5; 9 nucleotides align to TRBD2. The length of the CDR3 is 16 residues. Germline CDR1 reads SSHAT; CDR2 reads FNYEAQ (reference sequence). Trimming at V came to 1 base and at J to 3 bases, leaving 6 bases not matched to a gene. The CDR3 DNA is TGTGCCAGCAGCTTAGTATTAGCGGGGGCCAAAGAGACCCAGTACTTC. It codes for CASSLVLAGAKETQYF.

Concerning this clone: This CDR3 is also generated by other DNA sequences in the sample. The rearrangement links TRBV7-2 to TRBJ2-5; D is possibly TRBD1 (5 bases). Between the trimmed V and J ends, which lost 3 bases and 3 bases, there was a span of 11 bases. The germline V gene encodes CDR1 SGHTA and CDR2 FQGNSA. This CDR3 is built from 14 residues. DNA of the CDR3: TGTGCCAGCAGCTTGGTGTCCAGGGAAGAGACCCAGTACTTC. Translating it yields CASSLVSREETQYF.

Regarding this clone: This sample also contains other DNA sequences that code for the same CDR3. This chain links TRBV5-1 with TRBJ1-2, with a tentative D call TRBD1 (5 bases). Germline V CDR1 and CDR2: SGHRS, YFSETQ. The length of the CDR3 is 13 residues. V dropped 5 bases and J dropped 4 bases, with 12 bases sitting between them. The CDR3 protein is CASSSRDGYGYTF. CDR3 nucleotides: TGCGCCAGCAGTTCCAGGGATGGCTATGGCTACACCTTC.

The chain carries TRBV27 and TRBJ1-1; D remains ambiguous. Trimming cost V 0 bases and J 3 bases, with 5 bases left between them. The CDR3 length is 13 residues. The germline CDR1 and CDR2 sequences are MNHEY and SMNVEV (reference sequence). As DNA, the CDR3 is TGTGCCAGCAGTTTATCCCCGCACACTGAAGCTTTCTTT. This codes for CASSLSPHTEAFF.

The J gene is TRBJ1-1, the V gene TRBV29-1, with 7 bases that match TRBD1. The V segment lost 3 bases and the J segment 5 bases; nucleotides outside the gene matches: 6. This CDR3 is 13 amino acids long. The germline V gene has CDR1 SQVTM and CDR2 ANQGSEA. The CDR3 DNA sequence: TGCAGCGTTGAGGTACAGGGGAGGACTGAAGCTTTCTTT. Translation gives CSVEVQGRTEAFF. Complete variable domain (other parts from reference TRBV29-1 and TRBJ1-1): SAVISQKPSRDICQRGTSLTIQCQVDSQVTMMFWYRQQPGQSLTLIATANQGSEATYESGFVIDKFPISRPNLTFSTLTVSNMSPEDSSIYLCSVEVQGRTEAFFGQGTRLTVV.

Points on this clone: Other DNA sequences in the same sample also yield this CDR3. The chain joins TRBV19 to TRBJ2-7; maybe TRBD2 (6 bases). The CDR3 sequence is 14 residues long. V was shortened by 4 bases and J by 3 bases, with 13 bases between the two germline ends. Germline CDR1 is LNHDA and CDR2 is SQIVND (reference sequence). The CDR3 sequence: CASSTPGLNYEQYF. The CDR3, as DNA: TGTGCCAGTAGTACACCGGGACTCAACTACGAGCAGTACTTC.

V and J are TRBV27 and TRBJ1-5; TRBD1 might be the D (5 bases). Germline loops: CDR1 MNHEY, CDR2 SMNVEV (reference sequence). V lost 5 bases, J lost 0 bases, and 17 bases lay in between. The CDR3 runs to 17 residues. The CDR3 is CASSPGPGVYSNQPQHF. The CDR3 DNA reads TGTGCCAGCAGTCCAGGCCCGGGGGTATATAGCAATCAGCCCCAGCATTTT.

V and J are TRBV12-1 and TRBJ2-7; TRBD2, the D gene given by the table, was not confirmed from the DNA. TRBV12-1 is listed as a pseudogene. CDR3 size: 14 residues. This chain's CDR3 is CATGASGRAYEQYF. The CDR3 coding sequence is TGTGCCACAGGGGCTAGCGGGAGGGCCTACGAGCAGTACTTC.

The gene calls are TRBV20-1 and TRBJ2-7; D is undetermined. Between the trimmed V and J ends, which lost 6 bases and 3 bases, there was a span of 6 bases. CDR1 is DFQATT, CDR2 SNEGSKA, per germline (reference sequence). The length of the CDR3 is 10 residues. The chain's CDR3 is CSAQDYEQYF. The CDR3 DNA sequence: TGCAGTGCCCAAGACTACGAGCAGTACTTC.

This chain joins TRBV7-2 and TRBJ2-1; perhaps TRBD2 as D (6 bases). This CDR3 region has 15 residues. Per the germline V gene, CDR1 is SGHTA and CDR2 is FQGNSA. The V and J ends lost 1 base and 4 bases respectively, with 11 bases between them. The CDR3: CASSLDAGPYNEQFF. CDR3 coding DNA: TGTGCCAGCAGCTTAGATGCGGGGCCTTACAATGAGCAGTTCTTC.

This chain joins TRBV14 and TRBJ2-2; 7 bases line up with TRBD2. The CDR3 is 16 residues long. The junction had 10 bases not matched to a gene; V was cut back by 3 bases and J by 6 bases. The V gene's germline CDR1 is SGHDN and CDR2 FVKESK. CDR3 sequence (DNA): TGTGCCAGCAGCCACTTAGGACTAGGCTTCCCCGGGGAGCTGTTTTTT. This gives the protein CASSHLGLGFPGELFF.

This chain's CDR3 is CASSSPSLGLLEQFF. The CDR3 DNA is TGTGCCAGCAGTTCTCCCTCCCTGGGGCTCCTGGAGCAGTTCTTC. The genes are TRBV6-6 and TRBJ2-1, with a possible D match to TRBD1 (5 bases). Trimming left V 4 bases short and J 10 bases short, with 20 bases between. Germline CDR1 and CDR2: MNHNY and SVGAGI (reference sequence). This CDR3 spans 15 amino acids.

This clone was detected a few times. This same CDR3 is encoded by further DNA sequences in the sample. This chain uses TRBV28 with TRBJ2-7; D is ambiguous. V gave up 3 bases and J gave up 2 bases, with 8 bases separating them. The CDR3 sequence is 13 residues long. Germline V lookup: CDR1 MDHEN, CDR2 SYDVKM. The CDR3 loop is CASSLAGAYEQYF. DNA for the CDR3: TGTGCCAGCAGTTTGGCAGGAGCCTACGAGCAGTACTTC.

This clone was seen once. This chain links TRBV4-2 with TRBJ2-4; 8 bases fit TRBD2. Germline lookup yields CDR1 LGHNA and CDR2 YNFKEQ. This CDR3 comprises 17 residues. Trimming removed 0 bases from V and 1 base from J; junction bases left unmatched: 5. CDR3 in DNA: TGTGCCAGCAGCCAAGATCCGGGAGGGCCGGCCAAAAACATTCAGTACTTC. This codes for CASSQDPGGPAKNIQYF.

This chain links TRBV12-1 with TRBJ2-1; the table's D call, TRBD2, was not checked against the DNA. TRBV12-1 counts as a pseudogene. The CDR3 sequence is 9 residues long. This chain's CDR3 is CASSFRLFF. As DNA, the CDR3 is TGTGCCAGCAGCTTTCGACTGTTCTTC.

In DNA form, the CDR3 reads TGTGCCACCTCCGAGCGGGGGGCTCTCAATTCACCCCTCCACTTT. Amino acids: CATSERGALNSPLHF. The chain carries TRBV15 and TRBJ1-6; maybe TRBD1 (6 bases). V gave up 8 bases and J gave up 7 bases, with 18 bases separating them. The V gene's germline CDR1 is LNHNV and CDR2 YYDKDF (reference sequence). There are 15 residues in the CDR3.